The rows below give T cell receptor beta chains drawn from one sample of a study of blood T cell repertoires in COVID-19. Sequencing used immunoSEQ multiplex PCR; TCRdb keeps in-frame clones, though not all of them. Among about 180,000 clones listed, about 91% were seen once. Sequencing was carried out using PBMCs or T cells enriched from blood (not recorded which). The source of these receptors is a middle-aged woman with acute COVID-19. Both conserved end residues are part of each CDR3. A D gene is named only where the DNA matches it firmly. Expanded clones get a size class; other rows say once, few or many, or leave the size out.

DNA: TGTGCCAGCAGTTCCCTCGATTTGTCCAGGGGGAACTATGGCTACACCTTC
CDR3: CASSSLDLSRGNYGYTF
D: TRBD1
J: TRBJ1-2
V: TRBV28
size: -

DNA: TGTGCCAGTAGTCTGGGACTGGGGGGCCAAGAGACCCAGTACTTC
CDR3: CASSLGLGGQETQYF
D: -
J: TRBJ2-5
V: TRBV19
size: -

DNA: TGTGCCACCAGCACCCACCCGGCCGCGGGGAAGGGGCCCAATGAGCAGTTCTTC
CDR3: CATSTHPAAGKGPNEQFF
D: -
J: TRBJ2-1
V: TRBV15
size: -

DNA: TGTGCCAGCAGGACACGGGGAGCTAGGGTAGCCGGGGAGCTGTTTTTT
CDR3: CASRTRGARVAGELFF
D: -
J: TRBJ2-2
V: TRBV13
size: -

DNA: TGTGCCAGCAGTTTGGACAGCTCCTACGAGCAGTACTTC
CDR3: CASSLDSSYEQYF
D: -
J: TRBJ2-7
V: TRBV27
size: once

DNA: TGTGCCAGCAGCGAACACAGGGGGATCTACGAGCAGTACTTC
CDR3: CASSEHRGIYEQYF
D: TRBD1
J: TRBJ2-7
V: TRBV7-9
size: once

DNA: TGTGCCAGCAGCTCCCAGACAGGGTCTTTGGAATCACCCCTCCACTTT
CDR3: CASSSQTGSLESPLHF
D: TRBD1
J: TRBJ1-6
V: TRBV7-9
size: -

DNA: TGTGCCAGCAGCCTGGGACAGCACAATCAGCCCCAGCATTTT
CDR3: CASSLGQHNQPQHF
D: TRBD1
J: TRBJ1-5
V: TRBV7-2
size: -

DNA: TGTGCCAGCAGCCCTCTCGGACTAGCGGGAGGGCCCGGCAATGAGCAGTTCTTC
CDR3: CASSPLGLAGGPGNEQFF
D: TRBD2
J: TRBJ2-1
V: TRBV6-2/TRBV6-3
size: -

DNA: TGTGCCAGCAGCCCCAGCGGGAGCGATGAGCAGTTCTTC
CDR3: CASSPSGSDEQFF
D: TRBD2
J: TRBJ2-1
V: TRBV6-2/TRBV6-3
size: -

DNA: TGTGCAAGTCGACACGACTCTGGAAACACCATATATTTT
CDR3: CASRHDSGNTIYF
D: -
J: TRBJ1-3
V: TRBV12-2
size: -

DNA: TGTGCCAGTGGGCAAAGGACAGGGACAACCAAAAACATTCAGTACTTC
CDR3: CASGQRTGTTKNIQYF
D: TRBD1
J: TRBJ2-4
V: TRBV19
size: -

DNA: TGTGCCAGCAGCCCCTCCCTGGCAAATGAGCAGTTCTTC
CDR3: CASSPSLANEQFF
D: -
J: TRBJ2-1
V: TRBV3-1/TRBV3-2
size: -

DNA: TGTGCCAGCACAAAAACAGGGGGCAGTTCACCCCTCCACTTT
CDR3: CASTKTGGSSPLHF
D: TRBD1
J: TRBJ1-6
V: TRBV6-5
size: -

DNA: TGCAGCGTAGATCCGGGACTAGCGGGAGACCTGGGGGAGACCCAGTACTTC
CDR3: CSVDPGLAGDLGETQYF
D: TRBD2
J: TRBJ2-5
V: TRBV29-1
size: -

DNA: TGTGCCAGCAGTTTCCTTGGGGAGGGGAACTCCTACAATGAGCAGTTCTTC
CDR3: CASSFLGEGNSYNEQFF
D: TRBD2
J: TRBJ2-1
V: TRBV28
size: -

DNA: TGTGCCAGCAGCTTAACGGGGACTAGCGGGGGGCTCACAGATACGCAGTATTTT
CDR3: CASSLTGTSGGLTDTQYF
D: TRBD2
J: TRBJ2-3
V: TRBV7-3
size: -

DNA: TGTGCCAGCAGTCCGGGACAGTCCTACGAGCAGTACTTC
CDR3: CASSPGQSYEQYF
D: TRBD1
J: TRBJ2-7
V: TRBV5-6
size: -

DNA: TGTGCCAGCAGTTTATTAGGGAGGAGCAATCAGCCCCAGCATTTT
CDR3: CASSLLGRSNQPQHF
D: -
J: TRBJ1-5
V: TRBV28
size: -

DNA: TGTGCCAGCAGTGAAGATAGAGGGCGCGCTGAAAAACTGTTTTTT
CDR3: CASSEDRGRAEKLFF
D: -
J: TRBJ1-4
V: TRBV2
size: -

DNA: TGCGCCAGCAGCCAAGTAACAGGGAACACTGAAGCTTTCTTT
CDR3: CASSQVTGNTEAFF
D: -
J: TRBJ1-1
V: TRBV4-1
size: -

DNA: TGTGCCAGCAGCCAAGAAGCCCGAACCTACGAGCAGTACTTC
CDR3: CASSQEARTYEQYF
D: -
J: TRBJ2-7
V: TRBV3-1/TRBV3-2
size: once

DNA: TGCAGCGTTGAAGAGGGGACAGGGCTTCAAGAGACCCAGTACTTC
CDR3: CSVEEGTGLQETQYF
D: TRBD1
J: TRBJ2-5
V: TRBV29-1
size: -

DNA: TGCGCCAGCAGCTTGGGTCCCAAGCGATCAGATACGCAGTATTTT
CDR3: CASSLGPKRSDTQYF
D: -
J: TRBJ2-3
V: TRBV5-1
size: once

DNA: TGTGCCAGCAGCGAAGAGGGACTCAGGAACACTGAAGCTTTCTTT
CDR3: CASSEEGLRNTEAFF
D: -
J: TRBJ1-1
V: TRBV2
size: -

DNA: TGTGCCAGTACCACCGGGACAGGGGTATCCTCTGGGGCCAACGTCCTGACTTTC
CDR3: CASTTGTGVSSGANVLTF
D: TRBD1
J: TRBJ2-6
V: TRBV19
size: -

DNA: TGTGCCAGCAGTGAATTTCGGGGGGGCCAGGAGTTCTTC
CDR3: CASSEFRGGQEFF
D: TRBD2
J: TRBJ2-1
V: TRBV6-1
size: -

DNA: TGCGCCAGCAGCCGCAGGACTAGCGGGGGGGTAAAAGGGTACAATGAGCAGTTCTTC
CDR3: CASSRRTSGGVKGYNEQFF
D: TRBD2
J: TRBJ2-1
V: TRBV5-1
size: -

DNA: TGTGCCAGCAGCCCCCGGGTGGGGGGCTCTGGAAACACCATATATTTT
CDR3: CASSPRVGGSGNTIYF
D: -
J: TRBJ1-3
V: TRBV11-2
size: -

DNA: TGTGCCAGCAGCGTAAGCAGCGTCACAGATACGCAGTATTTT
CDR3: CASSVSSVTDTQYF
D: -
J: TRBJ2-3
V: TRBV9
size: -

DNA: TGTGCCAGCAGTTACTCAGGGGGAAGGGAAAAACTGTTTTTT
CDR3: CASSYSGGREKLFF
D: -
J: TRBJ1-4
V: TRBV6-2/TRBV6-3
size: -

DNA: TGCAGCGTTCTAAGCGGGAAGACCTACGAGCAGTACTTC
CDR3: CSVLSGKTYEQYF
D: TRBD2
J: TRBJ2-7
V: TRBV29-1
size: once

DNA: TGTGCCAGCAGCCGACAGGGAAACTATGGCTACACCTTC
CDR3: CASSRQGNYGYTF
D: TRBD1
J: TRBJ1-2
V: TRBV5-6
size: -

DNA: TGTGCCAGTAGTTTGGGACATTTGAACACTGAAGCTTTCTTT
CDR3: CASSLGHLNTEAFF
D: -
J: TRBJ1-1
V: TRBV19
size: -

DNA: TGTGCCATCAGTGAGATCGGGGACACAAATTCACCCCTCCACTTT
CDR3: CAISEIGDTNSPLHF
D: -
J: TRBJ1-6
V: TRBV10-3
size: -

DNA: TGTGCCAGCAGCCTTGACTCCCACTACAATGAGCAGTTCTTC
CDR3: CASSLDSHYNEQFF
D: -
J: TRBJ2-1
V: TRBV11-3
size: once

DNA: TGTGCCAGTATTCAAGGGGCGGACACTGAAGCTTTCTTT
CDR3: CASIQGADTEAFF
D: -
J: TRBJ1-1
V: TRBV19
size: -

DNA: TGTGCCAGCAGCCAAGTAGCGTGGTACAATGAGCAGTTCTTC
CDR3: CASSQVAWYNEQFF
D: -
J: TRBJ2-1
V: TRBV3-1/TRBV3-2
size: once

DNA: TGTGCCAGCAGCTCCCAGGGGAGCTCCTACAATGAGCAGTTCTTC
CDR3: CASSSQGSSYNEQFF
D: -
J: TRBJ2-1
V: TRBV2
size: -

DNA: TGTGCCAGCAGAGTACAGGGGGCGAGCAATCAGCCCCAGCATTTT
CDR3: CASRVQGASNQPQHF
D: TRBD1
J: TRBJ1-5
V: TRBV6-5
size: once

DNA: TGTGCCAGCAGCCAATCGGACAGGGAGAATCAGCCCCAGCATTTT
CDR3: CASSQSDRENQPQHF
D: TRBD1
J: TRBJ1-5
V: TRBV3-1/TRBV3-2
size: -

DNA: TGTGCCAGCAGCCTTCGACATCCTCAAATGAACACTGAAGCTTTCTTT
CDR3: CASSLRHPQMNTEAFF
D: -
J: TRBJ1-1
V: TRBV27
size: -

DNA: TGCGCCAGCAGACCGGGACCCGTAGCGGACTACGAGCAGTACTTC
CDR3: CASRPGPVADYEQYF
D: -
J: TRBJ2-7
V: TRBV5-1
size: -

DNA: TGTGCCAGCAGCAAAGTTAGCGGGAGCTCCTACAATGAGCAGTTCTTC
CDR3: CASSKVSGSSYNEQFF
D: TRBD2
J: TRBJ2-1
V: TRBV3-1/TRBV3-2
size: -

DNA: TGTGCCAGCAGCTTAGGAGTACCAGATACGCAGTATTTT
CDR3: CASSLGVPDTQYF
D: -
J: TRBJ2-3
V: TRBV7-2
size: -